This T cell receptor (beta chain) came from a study of blood T cell repertoires in COVID-19. Whole-study context: From the United States, Italy and Spain came samples of acute and convalescent COVID-19.

Participants were placed into cohorts based on the clinical history they reported. Sequenced by immunoSEQ multiplex PCR; TCRdb stores in-frame clones only, minus some. Of approximately 500,000 clones detected, roughly 90% appear once; the ten largest clones hold 1.5% to 2%. Germline values: CDR1 WNHNN, CDR2 SYGVQD (reference sequence). J lost 4 bases, V lost 8 bases, and 4 bases had no gene match. The CDR3 totals 12 residues. The sequence came from a woman in her thirties or forties who had recovered from COVID-19. This chain connects TRBV10-1 to TRBJ1-2; 7 positions match TRBD1. The sample taken for sequencing was PBMCs or T cells enriched from blood (not recorded which). Here the CDR3 DNA reads TGCGCCAGCGGCGGGGACAGCTATGGCTACACCTTC. This encodes CASGGDSYGYTF.